This TCR beta chain was sequenced during a study of blood T cell repertoires in COVID-19. J was trimmed by 2 bases and V by 2 bases; bases with no gene match: 2. Germline CDR1 MNHEY, CDR2 SMNVEV (reference sequence). The CDR3 has 14 amino acids. Data came from immunoSEQ multiplex PCR; TCRdb stores just in-frame clones and leaves some out. The sample has roughly 250,000 clones, roughly 88% seen once. The chain is built from TRBV27 and TRBJ2-7, with TRBD2 identical over 8 bases. The sequencing sample was made of PBMCs or T cells enriched from blood (not recorded which). The clonotype comes from a woman aged 40 to 50 with acute COVID-19. The CDR3 loop reads CASSLAGLAYEQYF. CDR3 DNA sequence: TGTGCCAGCAGTTTAGCGGGACTAGCCTACGAGCAGTACTTC.